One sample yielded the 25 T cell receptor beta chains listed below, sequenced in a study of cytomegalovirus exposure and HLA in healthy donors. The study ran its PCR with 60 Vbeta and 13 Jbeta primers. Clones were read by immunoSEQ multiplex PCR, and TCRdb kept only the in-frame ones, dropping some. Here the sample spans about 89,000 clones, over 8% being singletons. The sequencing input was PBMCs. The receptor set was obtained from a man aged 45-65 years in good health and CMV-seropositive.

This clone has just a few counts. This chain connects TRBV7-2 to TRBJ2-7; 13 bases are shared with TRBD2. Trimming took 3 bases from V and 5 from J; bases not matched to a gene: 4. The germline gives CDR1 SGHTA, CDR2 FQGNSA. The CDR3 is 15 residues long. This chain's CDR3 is CASSFRLAGGDEQYF. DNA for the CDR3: TGTGCCAGCAGCTTTCGACTAGCGGGAGGAGACGAGCAGTACTTC.

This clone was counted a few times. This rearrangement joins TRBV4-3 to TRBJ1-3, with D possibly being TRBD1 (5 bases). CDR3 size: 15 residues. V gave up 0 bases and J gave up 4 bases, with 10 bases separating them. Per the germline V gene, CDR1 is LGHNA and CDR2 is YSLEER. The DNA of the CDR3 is TGCGCCAGCAGCCAAGAGGGGCAGGGAGGAAACACCATATATTTT. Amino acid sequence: CASSQEGQGGNTIYF.

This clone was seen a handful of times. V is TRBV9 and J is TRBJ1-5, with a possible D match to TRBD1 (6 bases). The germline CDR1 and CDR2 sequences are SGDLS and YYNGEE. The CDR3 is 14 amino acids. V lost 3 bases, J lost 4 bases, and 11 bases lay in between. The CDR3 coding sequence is TGTGCCAGCAGCGGTGACAGGAGTAATCAGCCCCAGCATTTT. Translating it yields CASSGDRSNQPQHF.

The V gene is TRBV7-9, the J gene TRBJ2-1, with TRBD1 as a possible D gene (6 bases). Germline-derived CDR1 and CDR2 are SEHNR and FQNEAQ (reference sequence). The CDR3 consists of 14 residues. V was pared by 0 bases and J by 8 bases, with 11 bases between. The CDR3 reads CASSLALGADEQFF. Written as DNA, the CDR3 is TGTGCCAGCAGCTTAGCGCTGGGGGCCGATGAGCAGTTCTTC.

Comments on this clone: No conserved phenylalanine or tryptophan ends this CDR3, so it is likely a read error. The CDR3 nucleotides read TGTGCCAGCAGCTTGAACGTCGGGGAGCTGTTTGTT. It translates to CASSLNVGELFV. The chain recombines TRBV7-3 with TRBJ2-2, with D hard to call. The ends were cut back, 3 bases at V and 7 bases at J, with 6 bases in the middle. The CDR3 spans 12 residues. Germline assignment: CDR1 SGHTA and CDR2 FQGTGA.

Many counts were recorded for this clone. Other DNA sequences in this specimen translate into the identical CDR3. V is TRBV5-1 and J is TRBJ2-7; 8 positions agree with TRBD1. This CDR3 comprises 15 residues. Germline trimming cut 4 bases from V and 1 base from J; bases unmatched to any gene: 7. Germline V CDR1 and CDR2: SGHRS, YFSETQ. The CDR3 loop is CASSRTGGDSYEQYF. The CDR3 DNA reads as TGCGCCAGCAGCAGAACAGGGGGTGATTCCTACGAGCAGTACTTC. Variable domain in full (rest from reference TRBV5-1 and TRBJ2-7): KAGVTQTPRYLIKTRGQQVTLSCSPISGHRSVSWYQQTPGQGLQFLFEYFSETQRNKGNFPGRFSGRQFSNSRSEMNVSTLELGDSALYLCASSRTGGDSYEQYFGPGTRLTVT.

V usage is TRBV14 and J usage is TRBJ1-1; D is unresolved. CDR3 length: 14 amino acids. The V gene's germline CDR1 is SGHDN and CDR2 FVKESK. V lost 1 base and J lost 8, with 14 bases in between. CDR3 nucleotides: TGTGCCAGCAGCCAAGCCCAACGAGGGAACGAAGCTTTCTTT. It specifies CASSQAQRGNEAFF.

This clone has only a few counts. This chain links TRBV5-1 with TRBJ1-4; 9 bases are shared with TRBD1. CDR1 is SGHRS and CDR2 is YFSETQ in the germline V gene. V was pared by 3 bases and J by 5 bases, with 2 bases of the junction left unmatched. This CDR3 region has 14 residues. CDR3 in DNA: TGCGCCAGCAGCTCGGGACAGGGCAATGAAAAACTGTTTTTT. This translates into CASSSGQGNEKLFF.

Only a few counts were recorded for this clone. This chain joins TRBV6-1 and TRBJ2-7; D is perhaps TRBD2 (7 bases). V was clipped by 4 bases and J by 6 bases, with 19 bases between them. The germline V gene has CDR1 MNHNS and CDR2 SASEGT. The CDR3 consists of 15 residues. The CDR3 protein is CASSGSGGAGSEQYF. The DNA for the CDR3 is TGTGCCAGCAGTGGGTCTGGGGGGGCGGGGTCCGAGCAGTACTTC.

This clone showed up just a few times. In DNA form, the CDR3 reads TGTGCCACCAGCAGAGCAAGTCGGGGCTATGGCTACACCTTC. It is translated as CATSRASRGYGYTF. The V call is TRBV15, the J call TRBJ1-2; D is unresolved. In germline, CDR1 is LNHNV, CDR2 YYDKDF (reference sequence). Trimming took 1 base from V and 4 from J, leaving 10 bases between them. CDR3 size: 14 residues.

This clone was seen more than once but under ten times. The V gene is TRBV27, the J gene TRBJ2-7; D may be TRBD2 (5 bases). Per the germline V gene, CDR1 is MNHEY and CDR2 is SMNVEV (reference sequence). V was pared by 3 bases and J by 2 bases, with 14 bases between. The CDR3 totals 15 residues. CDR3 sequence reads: CASSFKGRGTYEQYF. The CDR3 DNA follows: TGTGCCAGCAGTTTCAAGGGCCGGGGAACCTACGAGCAGTACTTC.

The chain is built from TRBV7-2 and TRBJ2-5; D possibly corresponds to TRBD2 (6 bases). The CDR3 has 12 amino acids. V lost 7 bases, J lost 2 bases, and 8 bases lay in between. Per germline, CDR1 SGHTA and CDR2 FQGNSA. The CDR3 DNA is TGTGCCAGCATAGCGGTTCAAGAGACCCAGTACTTC. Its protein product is CASIAVQETQYF.

CDR3 coding DNA: TGTGCCAGCAGTTGGACAGGGCTCGGTCAAGAGACCCAGTACTTC. Translation: CASSWTGLGQETQYF. The chain has TRBV6-5 and TRBJ2-5; 8 nucleotides align to TRBD1. CDR3 size: 15 residues. J was trimmed by 2 bases and V by 4 bases; bases with no gene match: 6. Germline loops: CDR1 MNHEY, CDR2 SVGAGI.

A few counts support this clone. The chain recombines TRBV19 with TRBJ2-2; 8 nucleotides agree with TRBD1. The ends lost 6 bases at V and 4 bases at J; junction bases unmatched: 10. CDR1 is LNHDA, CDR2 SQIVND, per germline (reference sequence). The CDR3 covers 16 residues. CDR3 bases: TGTGCCAGTAGCTCTCAGGACAGGGTGGCCACCGGGGAGCTGTTTTTT. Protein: CASSSQDRVATGELFF.

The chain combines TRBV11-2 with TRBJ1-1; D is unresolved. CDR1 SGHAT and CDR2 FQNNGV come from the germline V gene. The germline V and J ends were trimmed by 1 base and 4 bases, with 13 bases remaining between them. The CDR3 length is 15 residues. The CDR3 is CASSLARGRATEAFF. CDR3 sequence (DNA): TGTGCCAGCAGCTTAGCGCGGGGAAGGGCCACTGAAGCTTTCTTT.

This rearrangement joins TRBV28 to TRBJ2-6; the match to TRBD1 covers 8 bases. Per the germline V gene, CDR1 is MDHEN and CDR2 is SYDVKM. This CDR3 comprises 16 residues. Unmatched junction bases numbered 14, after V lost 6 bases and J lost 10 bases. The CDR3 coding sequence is TGTGCCAGCAGACCGGTCCCAGGACAGGGACATAACGTCCTGACTTTC. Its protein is CASRPVPGQGHNVLTF.

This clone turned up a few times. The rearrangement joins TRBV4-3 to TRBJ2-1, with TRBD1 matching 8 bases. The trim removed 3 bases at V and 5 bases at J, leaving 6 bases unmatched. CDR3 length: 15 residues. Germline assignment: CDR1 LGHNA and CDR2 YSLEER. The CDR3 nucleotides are TGCGCCAGCAGCCACCAGGGGGCAGGAGACAATGAGCAGTTCTTC. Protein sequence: CASSHQGAGDNEQFF.

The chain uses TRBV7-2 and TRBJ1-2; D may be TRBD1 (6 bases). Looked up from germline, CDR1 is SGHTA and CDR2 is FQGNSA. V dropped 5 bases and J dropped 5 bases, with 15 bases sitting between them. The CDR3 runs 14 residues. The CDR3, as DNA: TGTGCCAGCAGCCGACCAGGGGCAGTTTATGGCTACACCTTC. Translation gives CASSRPGAVYGYTF.

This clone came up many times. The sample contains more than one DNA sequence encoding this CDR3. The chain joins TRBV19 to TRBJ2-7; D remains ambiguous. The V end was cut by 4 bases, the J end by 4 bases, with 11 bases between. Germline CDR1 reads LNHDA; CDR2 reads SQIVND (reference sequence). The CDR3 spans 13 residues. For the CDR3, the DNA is TGTGCCAGTAGTACCCTAGGATCGTACGAGCAGTACTTC. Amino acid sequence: CASSTLGSYEQYF.

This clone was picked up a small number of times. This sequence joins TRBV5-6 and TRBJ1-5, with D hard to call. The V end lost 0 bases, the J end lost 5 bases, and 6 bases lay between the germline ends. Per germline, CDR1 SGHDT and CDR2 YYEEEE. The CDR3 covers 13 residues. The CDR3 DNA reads TGTGCCAGCAGCTTGGCCCAGGATCAGCCCCAGCATTTT. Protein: CASSLAQDQPQHF.

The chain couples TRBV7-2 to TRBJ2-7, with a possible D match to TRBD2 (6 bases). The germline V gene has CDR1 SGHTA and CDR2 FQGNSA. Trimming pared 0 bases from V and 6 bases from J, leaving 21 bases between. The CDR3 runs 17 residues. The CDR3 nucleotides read TGTGCCAGCAGCTTAGCCTATGGGGGACTCCATCCCTCCGAGCAGTACTTC. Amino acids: CASSLAYGGLHPSEQYF.

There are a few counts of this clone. CDR3 coding DNA: TGCAGCGTCCTTCCTTTCCTAGCGGGAGTAGACGATGAGCAGTTCTTC. It specifies CSVLPFLAGVDDEQFF. The chain couples TRBV29-1 to TRBJ2-1; 10 bases map to TRBD2. Germline CDR1 and CDR2: SQVTM and ANQGSEA. V dropped 6 bases and J dropped 8; count of bases not matched to a gene: 16. The CDR3 covers 16 residues.

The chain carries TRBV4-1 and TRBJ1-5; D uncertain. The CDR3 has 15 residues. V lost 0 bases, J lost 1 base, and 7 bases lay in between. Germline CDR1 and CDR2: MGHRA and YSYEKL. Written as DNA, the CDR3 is TGCGCCAGCAGCCAAGATCTTGCGAGCAATCAGCCCCAGCATTTT. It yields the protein CASSQDLASNQPQHF.

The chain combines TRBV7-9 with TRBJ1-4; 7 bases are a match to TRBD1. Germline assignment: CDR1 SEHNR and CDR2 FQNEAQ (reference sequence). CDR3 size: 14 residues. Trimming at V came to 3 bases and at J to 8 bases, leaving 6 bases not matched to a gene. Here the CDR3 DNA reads TGTGCCAGCAGCTTTGACAGGGAGCGGGAAAAACTGTTTTTT. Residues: CASSFDREREKLFF.

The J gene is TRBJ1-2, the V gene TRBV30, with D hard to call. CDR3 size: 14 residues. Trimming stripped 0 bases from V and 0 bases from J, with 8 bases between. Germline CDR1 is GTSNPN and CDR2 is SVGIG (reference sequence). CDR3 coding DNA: TGTGCCTGGAGTGTACCAGTGGCTAACTATGGCTACACCTTC. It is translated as CAWSVPVANYGYTF.